This T cell receptor (beta chain) was retrieved from a study of Graves' ophthalmopathy and Graves' hyperthyroidism. The PBMCs had their origin in roughly 9.8 ml of fresh peripheral blood. Investigators amplified TCR beta CDR3 regions from RNA transcripts. First-round RT-PCR relied on HTBI primers, and a second-round multiplex PCR came next. From the multiplex PCR reads, TCRdb called clonotypes with MiXCR, one entry per CDR3 protein. In the table there are hundreds of thousands of distinct CDR3 sequences, over 20% of which are singletons. The sequenced sample consisted of peripheral blood. This clonotype was sampled from a woman aged 18-35 years with stable Graves' hyperthyroidism. Some clones in this sample may be carry-over from other donors' samples.

The CDR3 loop is CSARDPQGVYGYTF. DNA for the CDR3: TGCAGTGCTAGAGATCCACAGGGGGTATATGGCTACACCTTC. The V call is TRBV20-1, the J call TRBJ1-2; 8 nucleotides match TRBD1. CDR1 is DFQATT and CDR2 is SNEGSKA in the germline V gene (reference sequence). The CDR3 extends over 14 amino acids. Trimming at V came to 0 bases and at J to 5 bases, leaving 5 bases not matched to a gene.